This TCR beta chain comes out of a study of cytomegalovirus exposure and HLA in healthy donors. General study results and limits: Accurate prediction of most subjects' HLA-A and HLA-B alleles from TCR beta sequences was reported.

The germline V gene has CDR1 SGHNT and CDR2 YYREEE (reference sequence). V lost 5 bases and J 4 bases, leaving 22 bases between the germline ends. The CDR3 spans 17 residues. Points on this clone: Its specificity is not known.

PCR was performed using 60 Vbeta and 13 Jbeta primers. Sequencing used immunoSEQ multiplex PCR; TCRdb keeps in-frame clones, though not all of them. The profile shows 160,000 or so clones, almost 80% of them singletons. The sequence was obtained from a man aged 35 to 55 in good health and CMV-seropositive. The source material was PBMCs. This chain links TRBV5-4 with TRBJ2-1, with D tentatively TRBD1 (6 bases). CDR3 region: CASRRRSLQGAYNEQFF. CDR3 DNA sequence: TGTGCCAGCAGAAGGCGGTCCTTACAGGGTGCGTACAATGAGCAGTTCTTC.